This T cell receptor (beta chain) comes out of a study of CXCR3-negative and CXCR3-positive naive CD8 T cells. Across the whole study: Cumulative TRB read yield was around 150 million, averaging about 1.5 +/- 0.3 million per library.

Looked up from germline, CDR1 is SQVTM and CDR2 is ANQGSEA. The CDR3 covers 12 residues. UMI-labeled 5' RACE yielded the TRB cDNA libraries. TCRdb reanalyzed the 5' RACE reads and collapses them to one entry per CDR3 protein, without DNA. The repertoire table contains approximately 100,000 distinct CDR3 sequences. The TCR comes from a human donor in good health. Some clones in this sample may be carry-over from other donors' samples. The rearrangement links TRBV29-1 to TRBJ1-6; the D gene TCRdb calls, TRBD1, cannot be checked with no DNA. Sequencing was performed on naive CXCR3- CD8+ T cells from blood. As for subset: CD45RO-CCR7+CD27+CD95- naive CD8+ T cells lacking CXCR3 (TNR3-). CDR3 residues: CSVETPGSPLHF.